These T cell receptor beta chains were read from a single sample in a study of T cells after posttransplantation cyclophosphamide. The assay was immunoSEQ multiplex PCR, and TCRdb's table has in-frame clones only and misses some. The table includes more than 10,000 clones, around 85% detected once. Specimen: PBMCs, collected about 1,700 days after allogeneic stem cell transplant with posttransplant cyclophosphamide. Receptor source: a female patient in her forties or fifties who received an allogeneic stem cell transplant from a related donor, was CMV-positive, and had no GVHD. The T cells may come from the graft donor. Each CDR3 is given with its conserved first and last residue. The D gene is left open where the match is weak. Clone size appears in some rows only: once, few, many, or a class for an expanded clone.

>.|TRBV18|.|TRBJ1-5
CASSPQGVQPQHF
TGTGCCAGCTCACCACAGGGGGTTCAGCCCCAGCATTTT
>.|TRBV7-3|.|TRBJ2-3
CASSLGDSGTDTQYF
TGTGCCAGCAGCTTAGGGGACTCGGGCACAGATACGCAGTATTTT
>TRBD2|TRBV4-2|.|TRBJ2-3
CASSQEPLAGENTQYF
TGTGCCAGCAGCCAAGAGCCACTAGCGGGAGAAAATACGCAGTATTTT
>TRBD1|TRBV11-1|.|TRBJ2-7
CASSFYRGHSYEQYF
TGTGCCAGCAGCTTCTACAGGGGGCACAGCTACGAGCAGTACTTC
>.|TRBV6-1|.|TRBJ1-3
CASSDREGYTIYF
TGTGCCAGCAGTGATCGAGAGGGATACACCATATATTTT
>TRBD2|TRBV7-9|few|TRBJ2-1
CASSRLAGAYNEQFF
TGTGCCAGCAGTCGTCTAGCGGGAGCATACAATGAGCAGTTCTTC
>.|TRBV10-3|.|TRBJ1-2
CAISQDIGGYTF
TGTGCCATCAGTCAGGACATTGGTGGCTACACCTTC
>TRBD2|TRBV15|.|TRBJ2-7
CATSRDKAGVLNEQYF
TGTGCCACCAGCAGAGATAAGGCGGGAGTTCTCAACGAGCAGTACTTC
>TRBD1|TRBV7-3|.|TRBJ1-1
CASSLFGQGEAFF
TGTGCCAGCAGCTTATTCGGACAGGGCGAAGCTTTCTTT
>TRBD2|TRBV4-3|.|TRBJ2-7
CASSQGLLLAVGYEQYF
TGCGCCAGCAGCCAGGGTCTCTTACTAGCGGTTGGATACGAGCAGTACTTC
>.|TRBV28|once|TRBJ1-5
CASHHRVGRQPQHF
TGTGCCAGCCATCACCGCGTCGGGAGGCAGCCCCAGCATTTT
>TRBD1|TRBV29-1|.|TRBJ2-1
CSVAPRGQGSYNEQFF
TGCAGCGTCGCACCCCGGGGACAGGGCTCCTACAATGAGCAGTTCTTC
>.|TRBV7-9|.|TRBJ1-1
CASSKSGINTEAFF
TGTGCCAGCAGCAAGTCCGGGATCAACACTGAAGCTTTCTTT
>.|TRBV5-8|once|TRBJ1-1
CASSLGGPNTEAFF
TGTGCCAGCAGCTTGGGGGGGCCGAACACTGAAGCTTTCTTT
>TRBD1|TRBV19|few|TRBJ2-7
CASSINRDRDSYEQYF
TGTGCCAGTAGTATAAACCGCGACAGGGACTCCTACGAGCAGTACTTC
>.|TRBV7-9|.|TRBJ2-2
CASSLSSAGELFF
TGTGCCAGCAGCTTATCCTCGGCCGGGGAGCTGTTTTTT
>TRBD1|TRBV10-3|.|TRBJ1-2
CATGQGDSGYTF
TGTGCCACGGGACAGGGGGATTCGGGCTACACCTTC
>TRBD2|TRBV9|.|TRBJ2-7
CASSAYLGTSEEQYF
TGTGCCAGCAGCGCCTACCTCGGGACTAGTGAAGAGCAGTACTTC
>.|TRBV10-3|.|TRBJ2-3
CAIRTPASGGTRATQYF
TGTGCCATCAGGACCCCCGCCTCTGGCGGGACGCGGGCTACGCAGTATTTT
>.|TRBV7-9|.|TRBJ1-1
CASSLWRRNTEAFF
TGTGCCAGCAGCTTATGGAGAAGAAACACTGAAGCTTTCTTT
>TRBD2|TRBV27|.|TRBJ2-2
CASSLHSALAGTGELFF
TGTGCCAGCAGTTTGCATTCGGCACTAGCGGGCACCGGGGAGCTGTTTTTT
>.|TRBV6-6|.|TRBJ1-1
CATSTANTEAFF
TGTGCCACCTCGACAGCGAACACTGAAGCTTTCTTT
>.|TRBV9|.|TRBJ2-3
CASRGASTDTQYF
TGTGCCAGCCGCGGGGCGAGCACAGATACGCAGTATTTT
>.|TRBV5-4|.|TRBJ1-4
CASSLGGATNEKLFF
TGTGCCAGCAGCTTGGGCGGGGCAACTAATGAAAAACTGTTTTTT
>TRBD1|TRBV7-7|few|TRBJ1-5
CASSQDRDQPQHF
TGTGCCAGCAGTCAGGACAGGGACCAGCCCCAGCATTTT
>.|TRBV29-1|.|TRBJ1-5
CSVEVGWGEGQPQHF
TGCAGCGTAGAAGTCGGGTGGGGGGAGGGTCAGCCCCAGCATTTT
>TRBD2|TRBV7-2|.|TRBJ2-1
CASSLGGPSGSYNEQFF
TGTGCCAGCAGCTTAGGGGGTCCTAGCGGCTCCTACAATGAGCAGTTCTTC
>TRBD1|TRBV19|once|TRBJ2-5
CASSISGGRETQYF
TGTGCCAGTAGTATATCAGGGGGCCGAGAGACCCAGTACTTC
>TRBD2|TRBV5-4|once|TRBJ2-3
CASSLGLAGVGSTDTQYF
TGTGCCAGCAGCCTTGGACTAGCGGGAGTTGGGAGCACAGATACGCAGTATTTT
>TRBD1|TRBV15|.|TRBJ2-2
CATSRGDRETGELFF
TGTGCCACCAGCAGAGGGGACAGGGAGACCGGGGAGCTGTTTTTT
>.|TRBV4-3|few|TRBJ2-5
CASSLLPRETQYF
TGCGCCAGCAGCCTCTTGCCCCGGGAGACCCAGTACTTC
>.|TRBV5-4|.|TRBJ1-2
CASSFRGQLYGYTF
TGTGCCAGCAGCTTTCGCGGACAGCTCTATGGCTACACCTTC
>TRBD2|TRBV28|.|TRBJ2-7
CASRPGLAAYEQYF
TGTGCCAGCAGGCCGGGACTAGCGGCCTACGAGCAGTACTTC
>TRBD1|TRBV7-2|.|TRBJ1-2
CASSYLTQGARYGYTF
TGTGCCAGCAGCTACCTCACACAGGGGGCTAGGTATGGCTACACCTTC
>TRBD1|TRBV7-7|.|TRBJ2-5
CASSRDSQETQYF
TGTGCCAGCAGCCGGGACAGCCAAGAGACCCAGTACTTC
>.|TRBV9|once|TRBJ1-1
CASSPSTLPTEAFF
TGTGCCAGCAGCCCTTCGACTCTACCCACTGAAGCTTTCTTT
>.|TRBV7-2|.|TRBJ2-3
CASSLTRPTDTQYF
TGTGCCAGCAGCTTAACGCGGCCCACAGATACGCAGTATTTT
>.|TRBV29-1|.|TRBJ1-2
CSVEVQRNYGYTF
TGCAGCGTTGAAGTGCAGCGGAACTATGGCTACACCTTC
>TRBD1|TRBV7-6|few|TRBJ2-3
CASSLWTGSTDTQYF
TGTGCCAGCAGCCTCTGGACAGGGAGCACAGATACGCAGTATTTT
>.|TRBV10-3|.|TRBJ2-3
CAISARGADSTDTQYF
TGTGCCATCTCCGCAAGGGGCGCGGACAGCACAGATACGCAGTATTTT
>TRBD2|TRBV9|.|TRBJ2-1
CASSAGLAAFYNEQFF
TGTGCCAGCAGCGCTGGACTAGCGGCCTTCTACAATGAGCAGTTCTTC
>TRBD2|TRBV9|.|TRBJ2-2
CASTPRGANTGELFF
TGTGCCAGCACCCCTCGGGGGGCGAACACCGGGGAGCTGTTTTTT
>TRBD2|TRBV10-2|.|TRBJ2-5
CASRKAGASETQYF
TGCGCCAGCAGGAAAGCGGGGGCGAGTGAGACCCAGTACTTC